This T cell receptor (beta chain) came from a study of T cell repertoires in cytomegalovirus infection. Study background: Both a matching HLA type and CMV infection were indicated by public TCR beta signatures. General study points: HLA-C-restricted CMV clonotypes gave the most frequent clonotype in two of eight donors.

A single record per CDR3 protein comes from TCRdb applying MiXCR to the reads. Altogether 640,000 or so distinct CDR3 sequences are present, around 35% being singletons, with the ten largest covering over 15%. In regard to this clonotype: Its matching antigen is unknown. This clone may be a read error of a much larger clone one base away.

Germline CDR1 and CDR2: MNHNS and SASEGT. This CDR3 region has 14 residues. The ends were cut back, 6 bases at V and 0 bases at J, with 12 bases in the middle. The clonotype comes from a human donor in good health (CMV status not recorded). Some clones in this sample may be carry-over from other donors' samples. The V gene is TRBV6-1, the J gene TRBJ2-7, with D possibly TRBD1 on 6 matching bases. Sequences were derived from cultured PBMCs, sampled from culture after CMV antigen stimulation. In DNA, the CDR3 is TGTGCCAGCAGCCACCGACAGGCCTCCTACGAGCAGTACTTC. Translated: CASSHRQASYEQYF.